This T cell receptor (beta chain) was identified in a study of technical replicates of blood from several donors. Only in-frame clones appear in the TCRdb table, and some are missing; sequencing was by immunoSEQ multiplex PCR. The table includes 75,000 to 100,000 clones, around 94% detected once. Looked up from germline, CDR1 is SGHNT and CDR2 is YYREEE (reference sequence). V lost 6 bases, J lost 6 bases, and 6 bases stayed unmatched. The CDR3 contains 13 residues. The V and J genes are TRBV5-4 and TRBJ1-2, with 9 bases lining up with TRBD1. This TCR was recovered from a human donor in good health. Sequencing used T cells isolated from PBMCs. CDR3 sequence (DNA): TGTGCCAGCATTGTACAGGGGGCGCATGGCTACACCTTC. Translated, it gives CASIVQGAHGYTF.